The rows below give T cell receptor beta chains drawn from one sample of a study of T cell repertoires in cytomegalovirus infection. TCRdb re-called the reads with MiXCR, one entry per CDR3 protein. This sample has some 100,000 distinct CDR3 sequences; more than 20% occur once, and the top ten carry about 39%. The sequenced sample was CD8+ T cells from PBMCs. The receptor set was obtained from a human donor in good health (CMV status not recorded). Some clones in this sample may be carry-over from other donors' samples. CDR3s include the opening cysteine and the closing phenylalanine or tryptophan. Each record gives: J gene, clone size, V gene, D gene, CDR3 DNA, CDR3 protein. A D gene is named only where the DNA matches it firmly. Rows may omit the clone size; those that give it use once, few, many or a size class.

>TRBJ2-2|many|TRBV7-2|TRBD2
TGTGCCAGCAGCTTAGATAGCGGGGGGCTATTCGAGCTGTTTTTT
CASSLDSGGLFELFF
>TRBJ2-7|many|TRBV7-2|-
TGTGCCAGCAGCTTAGAACTAGCTGGGCAGGGATCCTACGAGCAGTACTTC
CASSLELAGQGSYEQYF
>TRBJ1-6|-|TRBV4-3|-
TGCGCCAGCAGCCAAGATCGACCAGGAGGACCGTCCTATAATTCACCCCTCCACTTT
CASSQDRPGGPSYNSPLHF
>TRBJ2-7|few|TRBV10-3|-
TGTGCCATCAGGAGGGACGCAACCTACGAGCAGTACTTC
CAIRRDATYEQYF
>TRBJ2-1|-|TRBV7-4|TRBD2
TGTGCCAGCAGCGCCCGGACTAGCGGATACGGAAATGAGCAGTTCTTC
CASSARTSGYGNEQFF
>TRBJ1-2|-|TRBV6-2/TRBV6-3|-
TGTGCCAGCAGTTATCCGGGGAGTGATGGTGGCTACACCTTC
CASSYPGSDGGYTF
>TRBJ1-5|few|TRBV28|-
TGTGCCAGCAGTTTACCAGATCAGCCCCAGCATTTT
CASSLPDQPQHF
>TRBJ1-1|-|TRBV7-4|TRBD1
TGTGCCAGCAGCCTCGGGACAGGGGGCGAGAACACTGAAGCTTTCTTT
CASSLGTGGENTEAFF
>TRBJ2-2|many|TRBV6-5|-
TGTGCCAGCAGTTACATGAACACCGGGGAGCTGTTTTTT
CASSYMNTGELFF
>TRBJ1-3|-|TRBV20-1|-
TGCAGTGCTAGAGAAAGGGGAAACACCATATATTTT
CSARERGNTIYF
>TRBJ2-6|few|TRBV2|-
TGTGCCAGCAGAAACAGCGCTGGGGCCAACGTCCTGACTTTC
CASRNSAGANVLTF
>TRBJ2-6|-|TRBV20-1|-
TGCAGTGCGCGGGACATAAGCTCTGGGGCCAACGTCCTGACTTTC
CSARDISSGANVLTF
>TRBJ1-5|few|TRBV6-1|TRBD1
TGTGCCAGCAGTGAAGTGGGACAGAATCAGCCCCAGCATTTT
CASSEVGQNQPQHF
>TRBJ2-5|-|TRBV6-2/TRBV6-3|TRBD1
TGTGCCAGCAATCGAGACAGGGCCTCCCAAGAGACCCAGTACTTC
CASNRDRASQETQYF
>TRBJ2-3|-|TRBV7-9|TRBD2
TGTGCCAGCAGCTCACTCGCACGGGGGGGAAACACAGATACGCAGTATTTT
CASSSLARGGNTDTQYF
>TRBJ2-2|-|TRBV28|-
TGTGCCAGCAGTTCCTTAGGGGAGCTGTTTTTT
CASSSLGELFF
>TRBJ2-5|many|TRBV11-3|-
TGTGCCAGCACCCACCGGGACAATCAAGAGACCCAGTACTTC
CASTHRDNQETQYF
>TRBJ2-2|-|TRBV7-8|TRBD1
TGTGCCAGCCAGGGGGCAAAAGCCGGGGAGCTGTTTTTT
CASQGAKAGELFF
>TRBJ2-7|-|TRBV7-4|-
TGTGCCAGCAGCCCTTCGCGGACAGCGGGATACGAGCAGTACTTC
CASSPSRTAGYEQYF
>TRBJ2-2|many|TRBV7-8|-
TGTGCCAGCAGCCCAGGAGGGGGGCTAGGGGAGCTGTTTTTT
CASSPGGGLGELFF
>TRBJ2-1|-|TRBV5-1|-
TGCGCCAGCAGCTTGGAACAGGAATTCTACAATGAGCAGTTCTTC
CASSLEQEFYNEQFF
>TRBJ2-3|many|TRBV7-2|TRBD2
TGTGCCAGCAGCCGACCGACGGGGGGTCCAGACACAGATACGCAGTATTTT
CASSRPTGGPDTDTQYF
>TRBJ1-2|few|TRBV28|TRBD1
TGTGCCAGCAGTCCCCCACAGGGGGTATTCGAAGGCTACACCTTC
CASSPPQGVFEGYTF
>TRBJ2-7|-|TRBV11-2|-
TGTGCCAGCAGCCCCCCCCCGGTGGGATCCTACGAGCAGTACTTC
CASSPPPVGSYEQYF
>TRBJ2-3|-|TRBV7-8|-
TGTGCCAGCAGCTTAGGGACTATAGGAGATACGCAGTATTTT
CASSLGTIGDTQYF
>TRBJ2-7|many|TRBV14|-
TGTGCCAGCAGCGGGGTGACCTACGAGCAGTACTTC
CASSGVTYEQYF
>TRBJ2-5|few|TRBV20-1|-
TGCAGTGCTAGAGATTGGGGGGAGACCCAGTACTTC
CSARDWGETQYF
>TRBJ2-3|many|TRBV11-2|-
TGTGCCAGCAGACCGGTTACAGGGGAGGCACAGTATTTT
CASRPVTGEAQYF
>TRBJ2-7|-|TRBV7-3|-
TGTGCCAGCAGCTCCAACCCAGGGAGCGGCTACGAGCAGTACTTC
CASSSNPGSGYEQYF
>TRBJ1-2|-|TRBV7-2|-
TGTGCCAGCAGCCCCTACCTGGGCTATGGCTACACCTTC
CASSPYLGYGYTF
>TRBJ2-7|few|TRBV11-3|-
TGTGCCAGCAGCTCGCGGGACTCGAGAGAGCAGTACTTC
CASSSRDSREQYF
>TRBJ1-1|few|TRBV7-2|TRBD1
TGTGCCAGCAGCTGGACAGGGATGAACACTGAAGCTTTCTTT
CASSWTGMNTEAFF
>TRBJ2-4|few|TRBV7-2|TRBD2
TGTGCCAGCAGCTTAAACAGCGGGACCCCTAGGGACATTCAGTACTTC
CASSLNSGTPRDIQYF
>TRBJ2-2|few|TRBV4-3|-
TGCGCCAGCAGCCATGGACGGGGGGCCCCGGAGCTGTTTTTT
CASSHGRGAPELFF
>TRBJ2-3|-|TRBV2|-
TGTGCCAGCAGTGAAGCAAGTAGCACAGATACGCAGTATTTT
CASSEASSTDTQYF
>TRBJ2-7|many|TRBV28|-
TGTGCCAGCCAGCGACAGACATCTCTCTACGAGCAGTACTTC
CASQRQTSLYEQYF
>TRBJ1-4|-|TRBV27|-
TGTGTCAGCAGTTCACAAGCTCTTACTCAGGGGCACACTAATGAAAAACTGTTTTTT
CVSSSQALTQGHTNEKLFF